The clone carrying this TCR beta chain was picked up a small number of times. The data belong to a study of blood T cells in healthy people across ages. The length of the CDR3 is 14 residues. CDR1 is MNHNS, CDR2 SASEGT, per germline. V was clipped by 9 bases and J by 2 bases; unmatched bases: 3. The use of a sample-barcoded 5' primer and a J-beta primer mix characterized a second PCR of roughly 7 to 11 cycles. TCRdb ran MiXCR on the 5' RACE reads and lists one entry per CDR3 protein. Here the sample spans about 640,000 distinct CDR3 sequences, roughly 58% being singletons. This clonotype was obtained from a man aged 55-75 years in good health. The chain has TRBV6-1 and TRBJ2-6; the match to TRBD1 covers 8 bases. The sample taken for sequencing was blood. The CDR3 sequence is CASQGAAGANVLTF. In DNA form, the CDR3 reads TGTGCCAGTCAGGGGGCCGCTGGGGCCAACGTCCTGACTTTC.